Detailed here is one T cell receptor beta chain. The data derive from a study of blood T cell repertoires in COVID-19. The germline V gene has CDR1 SGHDT and CDR2 YYEEEE. The CDR3 contains 15 residues. The J segment lost 1 base and the V segment lost 2 bases, leaving 2 bases of the junction unmatched. Original analysis: Estimated nucleated cell counts came from reference gene primer amplification. Sequenced by immunoSEQ multiplex PCR; TCRdb stores in-frame clones only, minus some. V and J calls plus clone size are reproduced from that table; the DNA served to infer D and trimming. Altogether 440,000 or so clones are present, 89% being singletons, with the ten largest covering roughly 1.6%. The Seattle site enrolled patients during active infection and followed them longitudinally.

V usage is TRBV5-6 and J usage is TRBJ2-2; TRBD1 matches at 7 bases. The sequencing sample was made of peripheral blood. The origin of this receptor is a woman aged 40-49 years with COVID-19, enrolled during active disease. The CDR3 sequence is CASSFRQGNTGELFF. As DNA, the CDR3 is TGTGCCAGCAGCTTCCGACAGGGGAACACCGGGGAGCTGTTTTTT.